The 15 T cell receptor beta chains below all came from one sample that was sequenced in a study of blood T cell repertoires in COVID-19. TCRdb's copy holds only in-frame clones and misses some; the assay was immunoSEQ multiplex PCR. The sample has more than 95,000 clones, around four fifths seen once; the top ten hold more than 10%. The specimen sequenced was peripheral blood. The receptor source for this set is a human donor in a cohort sampled during active COVID-19.

The table lists this clone with a few counts. The V and J genes are TRBV6-5 and TRBJ1-6; TRBD1 matches at 9 bases. CDR1 MNHEY and CDR2 SVGAGI come from the germline V gene. V was clipped by 2 bases and J by 9 bases; unmatched bases: 5. CDR3 length: 15 residues. The DNA of the CDR3 is TGTGCCAGCAGTTACCGACAGGGGGGGTCTTCACCCCTCCACTTT. It specifies CASSYRQGGSSPLHF.

The rearrangement links TRBV18 to TRBJ1-2, with no clear D. Trimming pared 1 base from V and 4 bases from J, leaving 16 bases between. The germline V gene encodes CDR1 KGHSH and CDR2 LQKENI. The CDR3 has 16 residues. DNA for the CDR3: TGTGCCAGCTCACCACTGGCCCTGGGCGAAATCTATGGCTACACCTTC. Amino acids: CASSPLALGEIYGYTF. Complete variable domain (other parts from reference TRBV18 and TRBJ1-2): NAGVMQNPRHLVRRRGQEARLRCSPMKGHSHVYWYRQLPEEGLKFMVYLQKENIIDESGMPKERFSAEFPKEGPSILRIQQVVRGDSAAYFCASSPLALGEIYGYTFGSGTRLTVV.

The rearrangement joins TRBV19 to TRBJ1-5; D is possibly TRBD1 (6 bases). V lost 4 bases, J lost 4 bases, and 8 bases lay in between. The CDR3 covers 13 residues. The germline gives CDR1 LNHDA, CDR2 SQIVND (reference sequence). The CDR3 sequence is CASSKGVNQPQHF. For the CDR3, the DNA is TGTGCCAGTAGTAAGGGGGTGAATCAGCCCCAGCATTTT.

The rearrangement joins TRBV5-6 to TRBJ1-5; possible D gene TRBD1, 5 bases. The ends were cut back, 2 bases at V and 3 bases at J, with 9 bases in the middle. Germline V gene lookup returns CDR1 SGHDT and CDR2 YYEEEE. The length of the CDR3 is 14 residues. The CDR3 DNA sequence: TGTGCCAGCAGCTTAGGGGCCAACAATCAGCCCCAGCATTTT. Its protein is CASSLGANNQPQHF.

The J gene is TRBJ2-7, the V gene TRBV10-1, with 9 bases lining up with TRBD1. This CDR3 region has 13 residues. Germline trimming cut 7 bases from V and 5 bases from J; bases unmatched to any gene: 6. Germline CDR1 reads WNHNN; CDR2 reads SYGVQD (reference sequence). CDR3: CASTAGTGNEQYF. The DNA for the CDR3 is TGCGCCAGCACAGCCGGGACAGGGAACGAGCAGTACTTC.

In the case of this clone: The sample holds other DNA sequences that translate to the same CDR3. This chain uses TRBV5-1 with TRBJ2-5, with a possible D match to TRBD2 (5 bases). Germline V gene sequence: CDR1 SGHRS, CDR2 YFSETQ. The ends were cut back, 0 bases at V and 5 bases at J, with 5 bases in the middle. The CDR3 totals 12 residues. The CDR3 reads CASSLGEETQYF. The CDR3 coding sequence is TGCGCCAGCAGCTTGGGGGAGGAGACCCAGTACTTC.

CDR3 protein: CATSRWTDFRKYF. The CDR3 DNA reads TGTGCCACCAGCAGATGGACGGACTTTAGAAAGTACTTC. The chain is built from TRBV15 and TRBJ2-7; tentatively, D is TRBD2 (5 bases). Between the trimmed V and J ends, which lost 2 bases and 11 bases, there was a span of 16 bases. CDR1 and CDR2 (germline): LNHNV, YYDKDF (reference sequence). The CDR3 spans 13 residues. The complete variable domain, with remaining parts taken from reference TRBV15 and TRBJ2-7, reads DAMVIQNPRYQVTQFGKPVTLSCSQTLNHNVMYWYQQKSSQAPKLLFHYYDKDFNNEADTPDNFQSRRPNTSFCFLDIRSPGLGDTAMYLCATSRWTDFRKYFGPGTRLTVT.

The chain has TRBV5-1 and TRBJ2-7, with 8 bases that match TRBD1. The CDR3 has 14 residues. Trimming at V came to 0 bases and at J to 3 bases, leaving 2 bases not matched to a gene. Germline V gene sequence: CDR1 SGHRS, CDR2 YFSETQ. CDR3 protein: CASSLGTGFYEQYF. The CDR3 DNA reads TGCGCCAGCAGCTTGGGGACAGGGTTCTACGAGCAGTACTTC.

The chain joins TRBV5-8 to TRBJ1-4; tentative D call: TRBD1 (5 bases). This CDR3 has 17 amino acids. Trimming stripped 0 bases from V and 0 bases from J, with 12 bases between. CDR1 and CDR2 from the germline V gene are SGHTS and YDEGEE. CDR3 region: CASSLAGDWATNEKLFF. DNA of the CDR3: TGTGCCAGCAGCTTGGCGGGGGACTGGGCAACTAATGAAAAACTGTTTTTT.

This clone is a singleton in its sample. The chain is built from TRBV9 and TRBJ1-1; D unresolved. Trimming took off 0 bases at V and 2 bases at J, with 8 bases between the two ends. The CDR3 totals 14 residues. Germline V CDR1 and CDR2: SGDLS, YYNGEE. The CDR3, as DNA: TGTGCCAGCAGCGTAGCTAGGTCCAACACTGAAGCTTTCTTT. Its protein is CASSVARSNTEAFF.

The J gene is TRBJ2-3, the V gene TRBV9; D may be TRBD2 (6 bases). V lost 4 bases and J lost 0, with 15 bases in between. The CDR3 sequence is 16 residues long. Per germline, CDR1 SGDLS and CDR2 YYNGEE. The CDR3 coding sequence is TGTGCCAGCAGCCCCTACGCGAGCGGGAGCACAGATACGCAGTATTTT. Translating it yields CASSPYASGSTDTQYF.

The count of this clone is one. The gene calls are TRBV18 and TRBJ2-1, with TRBD2 matching over 11 bases. Germline values: CDR1 KGHSH, CDR2 LQKENI. Losses at the gene ends were 6 bases for V and 5 bases for J; bases not matched to a gene: 6. CDR3 length: 15 amino acids. Written as DNA, the CDR3 is TGTGCCAGCTCCCTTAGCGGGGGGGCCCACAATGAGCAGTTCTTC. Translating gives CASSLSGGAHNEQFF.

The rearrangement uses TRBV15 and TRBJ2-7; 9 bases are shared with TRBD1. The V gene end was trimmed by 5 bases and the J gene end by 2 bases; junction bases not matched to a gene: 4. This CDR3 spans 14 amino acids. Germline V CDR1 and CDR2: LNHNV, YYDKDF (reference sequence). The CDR3 bases are TGTGCCACCAGCCCCGGGACAGGGACCTACGAGCAGTACTTC. This translates into CATSPGTGTYEQYF.

The J gene is TRBJ2-1, the V gene TRBV7-6; the D gene is possibly TRBD2 (5 bases). V lost 1 base and J lost 3, with 10 bases in between. Germline-derived CDR1 and CDR2 are SGHVS and FNYEAQ. The CDR3 runs to 15 residues. CDR3 bases: TGTGCCAGCAGCTTAGAAGTGACTAACTACAATGAGCAGTTCTTC. Amino acids: CASSLEVTNYNEQFF.

This rearrangement joins TRBV3-1 (or the pseudogene TRBV3-2) to TRBJ1-3, with 7 bases that match TRBD1. Losses at the gene ends were 5 bases for V and 7 bases for J; bases not matched to a gene: 8. Germline V gene lookup returns CDR1 LGHDT and CDR2 YNNKEL (reference sequence). This CDR3 contains 14 residues. The CDR3 region is CASSKNRGSNTIYF. The DNA of the CDR3 is TGTGCCAGCAGCAAAAACAGGGGCTCGAACACCATATATTTT.